Described below is a single TCR beta chain sequence and its context. Its cognate antigen is unknown. CDR3 length equals 13 residues. With 6 bases removed from V and 6 bases from J, the gap between germline ends came to 11 bases. 5'RACE primed at constant segments yielded TCR alpha and TCR beta cDNA libraries bearing sample barcodes and UMIs. TCRdb processed the 5' RACE reads anew with MiXCR; each CDR3 protein has one entry. The sample holds about 90,000 distinct CDR3 sequences; about 13% are singletons and the top ten take about 26%. These data come from a study of T-cell memory formation after mild COVID-19. General observations from the study: Cross-reactive memory appears to have joined, as suggested by some responding clones showing up in pre-infection memory. Second-wave clones with a day 37 peak had unconfirmed SARS-CoV-2 specificity.

The rearrangement links TRBV12-3 or TRBV12-4 to TRBJ2-2, with D hard to call. This TCR was sampled from an adult woman who had mild COVID-19 (a few samples of this study predate the infection). Cell type and time point are not known. Sequences were obtained from PBMCs or a T cell subset sorted from them (not recorded which). The CDR3 DNA reads as TGTGCCAGCAGGGTCAGTTGGCCCGGGGAGCTGTTTTTT. This encodes CASRVSWPGELFF.